This TCR beta chain was obtained from a study of CD8 T cells in Susac syndrome. Turning to the study itself: Blood was drawn from Susac syndrome patients while they were therapy-naive, on corticosteroids, or on intravenous immunoglobulin alone.

V lost 6 bases and J lost 4, with 27 bases in between. CDR1 is DFQATT, CDR2 SNEGSKA, per germline (reference sequence). The CDR3 loop spans 17 amino acids. With random hexamers, roughly 0.5 to 1 ug RNA was reverse transcribed. TCRdb recomputed calls from the immunoSEQ multiplex PCR reads with MiXCR, one row per CDR3 protein. The table has about 240,000 distinct CDR3 sequences, about 96% seen once. This rearrangement joins TRBV20-1 to TRBJ1-1; D uncertain. This receptor was identified in a human donor with Susac syndrome. The sample was CD4+ T cells from PBMCs. CDR3 DNA: TGCAGTGCGAACGCCATTATACGGGGTTTACGTGTCACTGAAGCTTTCTTT. Protein sequence: CSANAIIRGLRVTEAFF.